One and the same sample provided the 10 T cell receptor beta chains below, sequenced in a study of graft-versus-host responses after intestinal transplantation. Antigens of these TCRs are unknown. Generated by immunoSEQ multiplex PCR, the TCRdb table keeps only in-frame clones and is missing some. The sample has about 70,000 clones, 90% seen once; the top ten hold about 1.3%. Source: unstimulated CD8+ T cells sorted from spleen or lymph node cells, taken before intestinal transplant. All receptors come from a human donor who received an intestinal transplant.

The chain employs TRBV18 and TRBJ1-2, with TRBD1 matching over 9 bases. With V trimmed by 3 bases and J by 0 bases, 5 bases remained unmatched. CDR3 length: 16 amino acids. CDR1 and CDR2 (germline): KGHSH, LQKENI. DNA for the CDR3: TGTGCCAGCTCACCCGGACAGGGGAGGACTAACTATGGCTACACCTTC. Its translation is CASSPGQGRTNYGYTF.

The chain's CDR3 is CASSPYVRGAGLTDTQYF. The CDR3, as DNA: TGTGCCAGCAGCCCTTACGTCCGGGGGGCTGGGCTCACAGATACGCAGTATTTT. The chain joins TRBV7-3 to TRBJ2-3, with a possible D match to TRBD2 (7 bases). This CDR3 has 18 residues. Trimming left V 5 bases short and J 2 bases short, with 23 bases between. CDR1 is SGHTA, CDR2 FQGTGA, per germline. Full variable domain (remainder filled in from reference TRBV7-3 and TRBJ2-3): GAGVSQTPSNKVTEKGKYVELRCDPISGHTALYWYRQSLGQGPEFLIYFQGTGAADDSGLPNDRFFAVRPEGSVSTLKIQRTERGDSAVYLCASSPYVRGAGLTDTQYFGPGTRLTVL.

The rearrangement joins TRBV15 to TRBJ2-6, with TRBD1 matching over 7 bases. CDR3 length: 15 amino acids. Germline loops: CDR1 LNHNV, CDR2 YYDKDF (reference sequence). The J segment lost 2 bases and the V segment lost 5 bases, leaving 3 bases of the junction unmatched. Here the CDR3 reads CATSPDRAGANVLTF. Here the CDR3 DNA reads TGTGCCACCAGCCCTGACAGGGCTGGGGCCAACGTCCTGACTTTC.

This chain joins TRBV9 and TRBJ1-3; D perhaps matches TRBD1 (5 bases). This CDR3 has 14 amino acids. The germline gives CDR1 SGDLS, CDR2 YYNGEE. With 3 bases removed from V and 1 base from J, the gap between germline ends came to 8 bases. The CDR3 nucleotides read TGTGCCAGCAGCGCGGGGGTATCTGGAAACACCATATATTTT. It encodes CASSAGVSGNTIYF.

J is TRBJ2-7 and V is TRBV9; 9 bases are a match to TRBD1. The CDR3 totals 14 residues. Germline V gives CDR1 SGDLS, CDR2 YYNGEE. After removal of 4 bases from V and 3 bases from J, the junction contained 5 bases not matched to a gene. The CDR3 DNA reads as TGTGCCAGCAGCCCCTCGGGACAGGGCTACGAGCAGTACTTC. Translation: CASSPSGQGYEQYF.

The genes are TRBV13 and TRBJ1-2; tentative D call: TRBD1 (5 bases). Trimming pared 3 bases from V and 6 bases from J, leaving 11 bases between. Germline lookup yields CDR1 PRHDT and CDR2 FYEKMQ (reference sequence). CDR3 size: 13 residues. In nucleotides, the CDR3 is TGTGCCAGCAGCTTGGGGCGGGGAAATGGCTACACCTTC. Its translation: CASSLGRGNGYTF.

This chain joins TRBV7-2 and TRBJ2-1, with TRBD1 matching 8 bases. The CDR3 has 16 residues. The germline V gene has CDR1 SGHTA and CDR2 FQGNSA. The V and J ends lost 7 bases and 7 bases, in that order; junction bases with no gene match: 15. The DNA of the CDR3 is TGTGCCAGCATCCCCGGTTTATCAGGGGGCGAAAATGAGCAGTTCTTC. This encodes CASIPGLSGGENEQFF.

The chain recombines TRBV9 with TRBJ2-1; D may be TRBD2 (7 bases). CDR1 SGDLS and CDR2 YYNGEE come from the germline V gene. V lost 4 bases, J lost 0 bases, and 20 bases lay in between. The CDR3 has 18 residues. The CDR3, as DNA: TGTGCCAGCAGCCCGGGAGGCGGGGGCCCGAGCTCCTACAATGAGCAGTTCTTC. It codes for CASSPGGGGPSSYNEQFF.

This chain links TRBV11-2 with TRBJ2-5; D is undetermined. The CDR3 covers 16 residues. Germline-derived CDR1 and CDR2 are SGHAT and FQNNGV. Trimming left V 1 base short and J 0 bases short, with 12 bases between. The CDR3 coding sequence is TGTGCCAGCAGCTTAGGTAGTACCTCGTACCAAGAGACCCAGTACTTC. The encoded protein is CASSLGSTSYQETQYF.

The CDR3 protein is CASSPAGAGTGELFF. CDR3 nucleotide sequence: TGCGCCAGCAGCCCGGCAGGGGCTGGTACCGGGGAGCTGTTTTTT. The chain combines TRBV4-1 with TRBJ2-2; D perhaps matches TRBD1 (6 bases). The CDR3 has 15 amino acids. Germline V gene data show CDR1 as MGHRA and CDR2 as YSYEKL. The V end lost 4 bases, the J end lost 5 bases, and 14 bases lay between the germline ends.